Below, one TCR beta chain is given with its context. This CDR3 region has 19 residues. V gave up 3 bases and J gave up 0 bases, with 19 bases separating them. CDR1 and CDR2 from the germline V gene are SGHRS and YFSETQ. This sample stems from a study of blood T cell repertoires in COVID-19. Measured with immunoSEQ multiplex PCR; TCRdb has only the in-frame clones, and not every one. This table has roughly 480,000 clones, 80% to 90% appearing once. The sequence came from a man younger than 35 with COVID-19, enrolled during active disease. V is TRBV5-1 and J is TRBJ1-6, with TRBD1 as a possible D gene (5 bases). Sequencing was done on a sample of peripheral blood. CDR3 amino acids: CASSSEPQAGSSYNSPLHF. DNA for the CDR3: TGCGCCAGCAGCTCGGAGCCACAGGCGGGGAGCTCCTATAATTCACCCCTCCACTTT.